The 22 T cell receptor beta chains below come from one sample, sequenced in a study of blood T cells in healthy people across ages. A second roughly 7 to 12 cycle PCR used barcoded and J-beta primers. TCRdb passed the 5' RACE reads through MiXCR, listing each CDR3 protein once. The data hold nearly 800,000 distinct CDR3 sequences, with roughly three fifths observed a single time. The specimen sequenced was blood. These receptor sequences come from a middle-aged man in good health.

This clonotype appeared a few times. The chain recombines TRBV5-1 with TRBJ2-5; either TRBD1 or TRBD2 may fit D (5 bases each). The CDR3 has 15 residues. The V and J ends lost 3 bases and 4 bases respectively, with 16 bases between them. Germline lookup yields CDR1 SGHRS and CDR2 YFSETQ. In DNA form, the CDR3 reads TGCGCCAGCAGCTCTTCTATCGGGGCCCGAGAGACCCAGTACTTC. Translation gives CASSSSIGARETQYF.

Only a few counts were recorded for this clonotype. The chain combines TRBV7-3 with TRBJ2-7; a weak D match, TRBD2 (5 bases). The J call may be mistaken, given a closer DNA end match to TRBJ2-5. The CDR3 runs 11 residues. Per the germline V gene, CDR1 is SGHTA and CDR2 is FQGTGA. CDR3 region: CASSLEVTQYF. The CDR3 DNA reads TGTGCCAGCAGCCTGGAGGTGACCCAGTACTTC.

On this clonotype itself: One end of the junction varies from germline; a read error may be responsible. The rearrangement joins TRBV4-2 to TRBJ2-3, with 9 bases matching TRBD2. The CDR3 loop spans 15 amino acids. CDR1 and CDR2 from the germline V gene are LGHNA and YNFKEQ. The CDR3 DNA reads TGTGCCAGCAGCCAAGGGACTAGCGTAGCAGAGACGCAGTATTTT. Encoded protein: CASSQGTSVAETQYF.

The rearrangement uses TRBV15 and TRBJ1-1; D remains ambiguous. Germline loops: CDR1 LNHNV, CDR2 YYDKDF (reference sequence). The CDR3 has 12 residues. Deletions cut 0 bases from V and 6 bases from J, with 5 bases between. The CDR3 sequence is CATSRETAEAFF. CDR3 sequence (DNA): TGTGCCACCAGCAGAGAAACAGCTGAAGCTTTCTTT. The complete variable domain, with remaining parts taken from reference TRBV15 and TRBJ1-1, reads DAMVIQNPRYQVTQFGKPVTLSCSQTLNHNVMYWYQQKSSQAPKLLFHYYDKDFNNEADTPDNFQSRRPNTSFCFLDIRSPGLGDTAMYLCATSRETAEAFFGQGTRLTVV.

This clonotype was seen repeatedly, ten times or more. The chain links TRBV7-9 to TRBJ1-1; no reliable D call. Per germline, CDR1 SEHNR and CDR2 FQNEAQ (reference sequence). The CDR3 contains 15 residues. The V gene lost 11 bases and the J gene lost 0 bases, with 19 bases spanning the gap. CDR3 in DNA: TGTGCCCTCCTCCCAAAAAAGGCATTGAACACTGAAGCTTTCTTT. Encoded protein: CALLPKKALNTEAFF.

This clonotype was counted once. CDR3: CSVRPSTDTQYF. DNA for the CDR3: TGCAGCGTTCGTCCTAGCACAGATACGCAGTATTTT. The rearrangement uses TRBV29-1 and TRBJ2-3; D gene ambiguous. Trimming pared 5 bases from V and 0 bases from J, leaving 6 bases between. The germline CDR1 and CDR2 sequences are SQVTM and ANQGSEA. The CDR3 is made up of 12 amino acids.

This clonotype has more than one count but fewer than ten. This chain uses TRBV12-3 or TRBV12-4 with TRBJ1-1, with D tentatively TRBD1 (6 bases). Deletions cut 3 bases from V and 5 bases from J, with 13 bases between. The CDR3 is 14 residues long. CDR3 in amino acids: CASSFSTGRTEAFF. The CDR3, as DNA: TGTGCCAGCAGTTTTAGCACAGGGAGGACTGAAGCTTTCTTT.

The V and J genes are TRBV7-2 and TRBJ1-2; the match to TRBD1 covers 9 bases. Per the germline V gene, CDR1 is SGHTA and CDR2 is FQGNSA. Trimming at V came to 5 bases and at J to 4 bases, leaving 20 bases not matched to a gene. CDR3 length equals 19 residues. This CDR3 is CASSPVGVGQGKSGYGYTF. Written as DNA, the CDR3 is TGTGCCAGCAGCCCTGTGGGCGTCGGACAGGGGAAATCGGGCTATGGCTACACCTTC. Full variable domain (remainder filled in from reference TRBV7-2 and TRBJ1-2): GAGVSQSPSNKVTEKGKDVELRCDPISGHTALYWYRQSLGQGLEFLIYFQGNSAPDKSGLPSDRFSAERTGGSVSTLTIQRTQQEDSAVYLCASSPVGVGQGKSGYGYTFGSGTRLTVV.

There are a few counts of this clonotype. CDR3 loop: CASNCSTVCFGGNRTYEQYF. The CDR3 DNA sequence: TGCGCCAGCAATTGCTCGACCGTTTGTTTTGGCGGGAACCGAACCTACGAGCAGTACTTC. The chain links TRBV4-1 to TRBJ2-7; TRBD2 is a possible D gene (6 bases). The CDR3 has 20 residues. Trimming left V 7 bases short and J 2 bases short, with 33 bases between. CDR1 and CDR2 (germline): MGHRA, YSYEKL.

This chain uses TRBV28 with TRBJ1-2; D possibly corresponds to TRBD1 (5 bases). This CDR3 region has 12 residues. Deletions cut 3 bases from V and 8 bases from J, with 10 bases between. The germline V gene has CDR1 MDHEN and CDR2 SYDVKM. The CDR3, as DNA: TGTGCCAGCAGTTTCAGACAGTGGGGCTACACCTTC. This encodes CASSFRQWGYTF.

This clonotype was detected only a few times. The chain couples TRBV11-2 to TRBJ2-5; 9 positions match TRBD2. The CDR3 contains 16 residues. From germline, CDR1 is SGHAT and CDR2 FQNNGV. The junction had 6 bases not matched to a gene; V was cut back by 3 bases and J by 1 base. DNA of the CDR3: TGTGCCAGCAGCTTGGGGGGCGGGGGGGTCCAAGAGACCCAGTACTTC. Its protein is CASSLGGGGVQETQYF. Variable domain in full (rest from reference TRBV11-2 and TRBJ2-5): EAGVAQSPRYKIIEKRQSVAFWCNPISGHATLYWYQQILGQGPKLLIQFQNNGVVDDSQLPKDRFSAERLKGVDSTLKIQPAKLEDSAVYLCASSLGGGGVQETQYFGPGTRLLVL.

This clonotype has just a few counts. V gene TRBV27 combines with J gene TRBJ1-2; D is possibly TRBD1 (5 bases). Germline V lookup: CDR1 MNHEY, CDR2 SMNVEV (reference sequence). Deletions cut 5 bases from V and 5 bases from J, with 12 bases between. The CDR3 extends over 13 amino acids. CDR3 protein: CASSHRREYGYTF. The DNA of the CDR3 is TGTGCCAGCAGTCACAGGAGGGAGTATGGCTACACCTTC.

This chain connects TRBV2 to TRBJ2-3; D is unclear. Per germline, CDR1 SNHLY and CDR2 FYNNEI. This CDR3 has 13 residues. V was trimmed by 1 base and J by 5 bases, leaving 7 bases between them. The CDR3: CASSEGRRDTQYF. CDR3 sequence (DNA): TGTGCCAGCAGTGAAGGCCGGAGAGATACGCAGTATTTT.

This clonotype was seen a single time. The chain links TRBV6-6 to TRBJ1-6; 7 bases align to TRBD1. V lost 7 bases to trimming and J lost 10 bases; unmatched junction nucleotides: 10. Looked up from germline, CDR1 is MNHNY and CDR2 is SVGAGI (reference sequence). There are 14 residues in the CDR3. The CDR3 nucleotides are TGTGCCAGCAAAGCCGGGACAGAGGAATCACCCCTCCACTTT. This translates into CASKAGTEESPLHF.

This clonotype appeared many times. The CDR3 DNA follows: TGTGCCATCGGGCCAGGTTCGGAGTCTGGGGCCAACGTCCTGACTTTC. It specifies CAIGPGSESGANVLTF. The genes are TRBV10-3 and TRBJ2-6; no clear D gene. V dropped 8 bases and J dropped 1 base, with 15 bases sitting between them. This CDR3 spans 16 amino acids. CDR1 is ENHRY and CDR2 is SYGVKD in the germline V gene.

CDR3 region: CASKLTGGVTDTQYF. The CDR3 coding sequence is TGTGCCAGCAAGCTAACGGGGGGGGTCACAGATACGCAGTATTTT. The chain recombines TRBV6-5 with TRBJ2-3, with 8 nucleotides matching TRBD2. From germline, CDR1 is MNHEY and CDR2 SVGAGI. V lost 7 bases to trimming and J lost 2 bases; unmatched junction nucleotides: 8. This CDR3 is built from 15 residues.

The CDR3 bases are TGTGCCAGCAGCGTATCTCCCCGTCGGGCTAGGGGAGCAGATACGCAGTATTTT. Translation gives CASSVSPRRARGADTQYF. The chain employs TRBV9 and TRBJ2-3, with D possibly called TRBD1 or TRBD2 (5 bases each). Germline lookup yields CDR1 SGDLS and CDR2 YYNGEE. CDR3 length: 18 amino acids. V gave up 1 base and J gave up 4 bases, with 22 bases separating them.

This clonotype has more than one count but fewer than ten. The genes are TRBV20-1 and TRBJ2-1; TRBD2 matches at 9 bases. Germline V gene data show CDR1 as DFQATT and CDR2 as SNEGSKA (reference sequence). The V gene end was trimmed by 0 bases and the J gene end by 10 bases; junction bases not matched to a gene: 10. CDR3 length: 15 amino acids. CDR3 bases: TGCAGTGCTAGAGATCGGTCTAGCGGGGCGGAGGAGCAGTTCTTC. Its protein product is CSARDRSSGAEEQFF.

The V and J genes are TRBV20-1 and TRBJ2-3, with 8 bases identical to TRBD2. Germline V CDR1 and CDR2: DFQATT, SNEGSKA (reference sequence). V was pared by 3 bases and J by 2 bases, with 7 bases of the junction left unmatched. This CDR3 is built from 15 residues. CDR3: CSASIATSATDTQYF. The CDR3 DNA follows: TGCAGTGCTAGTATCGCGACTAGCGCCACAGATACGCAGTATTTT.

The chain recombines TRBV29-1 with TRBJ2-7; TRBD1 or TRBD2 may be the D gene (5 bases each). Between the trimmed V and J ends, which lost 1 base and 0 bases, there was a span of 10 bases. Germline V gene lookup returns CDR1 SQVTM and CDR2 ANQGSEA. CDR3 length: 14 residues. CDR3: CSVEGRENSYEQYF. CDR3 in DNA: TGCAGCGTTGAAGGCAGGGAGAACTCCTACGAGCAGTACTTC.

This clonotype was recorded a few times. The rearrangement uses TRBV29-1 and TRBJ2-1; 12 nucleotides agree with TRBD2. After removal of 1 base from V and 1 base from J, the junction contained 11 bases not matched to a gene. Germline CDR1 SQVTM, CDR2 ANQGSEA. This CDR3 is built from 19 residues. CDR3 sequence (DNA): TGCAGCGTTGAAGTTCGGACTAGCGGGATCATGTCATCCTACAATGAGCAGTTCTTC. This gives the protein CSVEVRTSGIMSSYNEQFF.

The chain employs TRBV9 and TRBJ2-7; D possibly corresponds to TRBD1 (6 bases). Germline V gene data show CDR1 as SGDLS and CDR2 as YYNGEE. The V gene lost 3 bases and the J gene lost 0 bases, with 10 bases spanning the gap. The CDR3 is 14 amino acids. DNA of the CDR3: TGTGCCAGCAGCGAGACAGGCTACTCCTACGAGCAGTACTTC. Translation gives CASSETGYSYEQYF. Full variable domain (outside the CDR3, taken from reference TRBV9 and TRBJ2-7): DSGVTQTPKHLITATGQRVTLRCSPRSGDLSVYWYQQSLDQGLQFLIQYYNGEERAKGNILERFSAQQFPDLHSELNLSSLELGDSALYFCASSETGYSYEQYFGPGTRLTVT.